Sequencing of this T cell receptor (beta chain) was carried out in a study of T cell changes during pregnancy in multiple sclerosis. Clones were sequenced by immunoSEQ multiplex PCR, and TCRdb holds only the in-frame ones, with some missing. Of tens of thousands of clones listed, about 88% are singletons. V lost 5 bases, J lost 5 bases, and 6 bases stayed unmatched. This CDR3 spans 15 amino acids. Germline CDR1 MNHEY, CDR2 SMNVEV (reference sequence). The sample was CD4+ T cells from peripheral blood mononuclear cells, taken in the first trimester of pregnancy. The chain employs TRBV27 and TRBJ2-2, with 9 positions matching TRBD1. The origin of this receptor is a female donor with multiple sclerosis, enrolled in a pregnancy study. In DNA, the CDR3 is TGTGCCAGCAGTACCAGACAGGGGGGAACCGGGGAGCTGTTTTTT. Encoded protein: CASSTRQGGTGELFF.